This TCR beta chain was sequenced during a study of cytomegalovirus exposure and HLA in healthy donors. TCRdb's table, derived via immunoSEQ multiplex PCR, lists solely in-frame clones and lacks some. The sample has approximately 56,000 clones; more than 80% are singletons. The V segment lost 7 bases and the J segment 4 bases; nucleotides outside the gene matches: 22. The CDR3 runs to 18 residues. Germline assignment: CDR1 MDHEN and CDR2 SYDVKM. The rearrangement uses TRBV28 and TRBJ2-7; 7 positions agree with TRBD2. The material sequenced was PBMCs. This receptor was taken from a young man in good health and CMV-seronegative. CDR3: CASNSPRRGEGPKYEQYF. Here the CDR3 DNA reads TGTGCCAGCAATTCCCCTCGTCGGGGGGAGGGCCCTAAGTACGAGCAGTACTTC.